Described below is a single T cell receptor beta chain sequence and its context. What it recognizes is unknown. The data were obtained in a study of cytomegalovirus exposure and HLA in healthy donors. Across the whole study: Earlier results showed roughly 120 million unique TCR beta sequences derived from roughly 190 million T cells. Broader study findings: Association of a missense DCLRE1C variant with TCR beta V- and J-gene trimming was reported in a later analysis. In a later analysis, about 17,000 TCR beta sequences were associated with HLA alleles at 0.05 false discovery rate.

This CDR3 region has 14 residues. Germline values: CDR1 KGHSH, CDR2 LQKENI. The V end was cut by 3 bases, the J end by 2 bases, with 9 bases between. The primer mix had 60 Vbeta and 13 Jbeta primers. Produced via immunoSEQ multiplex PCR; TCRdb's table is partial and in-frame only. The sample gives 150,000 to 200,000 clones, around 76% of which show up once; less than 2% is in the top ten. This sequence originates from a man aged 25 to 40 in good health and CMV-seronegative. Input material: PBMCs. The V call is TRBV18, the J call TRBJ2-3, with D unclear. The CDR3 protein is CASSPLEATDTQYF. The CDR3 bases are TGTGCCAGCTCACCCCTAGAAGCCACAGATACGCAGTATTTT.